This TCR beta chain originates from a study of Graves' ophthalmopathy and Graves' hyperthyroidism. Amplifying from RNA transcripts, the study obtained TCR beta CDR3 regions. After a first-round RT-PCR with HTBI primers, a second-round multiplex PCR was run. TCRdb called the multiplex PCR reads again in MiXCR, with one record for every CDR3 protein. The table records about 480,000 distinct CDR3 sequences, approximately 15% of them present only once. The sample holds many counts of this clonotype. The germline V and J ends were trimmed by 3 bases and 4 bases, with 21 bases remaining between them. The CDR3 covers 17 residues. Germline lookup yields CDR1 ENHRY and CDR2 SYGVKD.

The sequence was collected from a woman in her thirties with Graves' ophthalmopathy. The sequencing input was blood. The chain links TRBV10-3 to TRBJ2-5, with a weak D call TRBD1 (6 bases). The CDR3 spells CAISDPLPGAWGETQYF. In DNA form, the CDR3 reads TGTGCCATCAGTGACCCACTCCCAGGGGCATGGGGAGAGACCCAGTACTTC.